Shown below are 3 T cell receptor beta chains from a single sample sequenced in a study of T cells in Graves' hyperthyroidism and ophthalmopathy. Amplified TCR beta CDR3 regions came from RNA transcripts. HTBI primers drove first-round RT-PCR of the TCR CDR3. Via MiXCR, TCRdb re-called the multiplex PCR reads, giving one row per CDR3 protein. The profile shows 480,000 or so distinct CDR3 sequences, about 46% of them singletons. Sequencing was performed on peripheral blood or thyroid tissue (not recorded which). Receptors originate from an adult woman with Graves' disease, either hyperthyroidism or ophthalmopathy (not recorded which).

The rearrangement uses TRBV29-1 and TRBJ2-5; D unresolved. In germline, CDR1 is SQVTM, CDR2 ANQGSEA. Between the trimmed V and J ends, which lost 8 bases and 5 bases, there was a span of 9 bases. The CDR3 length is 10 residues. Here the CDR3 reads CSILGETQYF. CDR3 DNA: TGCAGCATCCTCGGGGAGACCCAGTACTTC.

V and J are TRBV11-2 and TRBJ1-6; unclear D gene. The CDR3 has 14 residues. The germline V gene encodes CDR1 SGHAT and CDR2 FQNNGV. V was trimmed by 7 bases and J by 0 bases, leaving 7 bases between them. CDR3 nucleotides: TGTGCCAGCAACCGAGGCTCCTATAATTCACCCCTCCACTTT. This sequence encodes CASNRGSYNSPLHF.

Ten or more counts support this clonotype. The J gene is TRBJ2-2, the V gene TRBV20-1; no reliable D call. The ends were cut back, 6 bases at V and 1 base at J, with 6 bases in the middle. The CDR3 loop spans 12 amino acids. Germline assignment: CDR1 DFQATT and CDR2 SNEGSKA (reference sequence). In DNA, the CDR3 is TGCAGTGCCAAGCAGAACACCGGGGAGCTGTTTTTT. It specifies CSAKQNTGELFF.